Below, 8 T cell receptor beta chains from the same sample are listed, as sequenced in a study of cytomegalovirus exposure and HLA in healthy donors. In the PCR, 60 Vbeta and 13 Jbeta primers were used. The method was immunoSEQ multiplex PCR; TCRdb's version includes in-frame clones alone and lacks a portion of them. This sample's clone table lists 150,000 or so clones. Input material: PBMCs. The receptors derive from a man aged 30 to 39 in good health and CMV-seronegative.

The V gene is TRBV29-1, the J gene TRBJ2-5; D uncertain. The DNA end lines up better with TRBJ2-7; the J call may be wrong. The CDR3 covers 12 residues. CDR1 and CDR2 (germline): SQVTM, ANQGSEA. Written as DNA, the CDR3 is TGCAGCGTTGCGTCCAAAGCCTACGAGCAGTACTTC. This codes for CSVASKAYEQYF.

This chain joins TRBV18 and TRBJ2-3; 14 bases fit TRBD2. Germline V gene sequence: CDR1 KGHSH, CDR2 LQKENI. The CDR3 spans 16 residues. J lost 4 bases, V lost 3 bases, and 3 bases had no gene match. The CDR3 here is CASSPLGLAGADTQYF. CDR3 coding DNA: TGTGCCAGCTCACCGCTGGGACTAGCGGGAGCAGATACGCAGTATTTT.

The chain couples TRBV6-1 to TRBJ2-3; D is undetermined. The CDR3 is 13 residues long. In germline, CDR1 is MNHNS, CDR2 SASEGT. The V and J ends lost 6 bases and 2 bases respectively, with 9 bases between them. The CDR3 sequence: CASRLINTDTQYF. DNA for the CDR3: TGTGCCAGCAGACTTATTAACACAGATACGCAGTATTTT.

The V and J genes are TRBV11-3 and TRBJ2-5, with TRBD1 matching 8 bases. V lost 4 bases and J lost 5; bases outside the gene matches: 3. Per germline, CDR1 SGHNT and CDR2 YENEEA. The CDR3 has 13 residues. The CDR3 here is CASSSRGRETQYF. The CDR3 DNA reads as TGTGCCAGCAGCTCCAGGGGGCGTGAGACCCAGTACTTC. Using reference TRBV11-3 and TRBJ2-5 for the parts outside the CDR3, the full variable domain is EAGVVQSPRYKIIEKKQPVAFWCNPISGHNTLYWYLQNLGQGPELLIRYENEEAVDDSQLPKDRFSAERLKGVDSTLKIQPAELGDSAVYLCASSSRGRETQYFGPGTRLLVL.

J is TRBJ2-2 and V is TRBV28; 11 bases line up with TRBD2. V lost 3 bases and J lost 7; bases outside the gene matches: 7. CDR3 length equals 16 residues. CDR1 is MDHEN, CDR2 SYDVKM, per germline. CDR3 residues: CASSLVAGGSSGELFF. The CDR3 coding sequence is TGTGCCAGCAGTTTGGTAGCGGGAGGGTCGAGCGGGGAGCTGTTTTTT.

The CDR3 sequence: CASSLVGGADGYTF. The CDR3 region has the DNA TGTGCCAGCAGCTTAGTAGGGGGGGCGGATGGCTACACCTTC. The rearrangement joins TRBV7-9 to TRBJ1-2; D perhaps matches TRBD1 (6 bases). Looked up from germline, CDR1 is SEHNR and CDR2 is FQNEAQ (reference sequence). The V end lost 1 base, the J end lost 6 bases, and 12 bases lay between the germline ends. The CDR3 length is 14 residues.

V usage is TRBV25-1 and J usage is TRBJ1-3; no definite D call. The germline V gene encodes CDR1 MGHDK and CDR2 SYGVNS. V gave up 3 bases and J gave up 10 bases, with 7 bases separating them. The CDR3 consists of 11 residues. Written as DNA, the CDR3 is TGTGCCAGCAGTGAGACTGGGACCATATATTTT. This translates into CASSETGTIYF.

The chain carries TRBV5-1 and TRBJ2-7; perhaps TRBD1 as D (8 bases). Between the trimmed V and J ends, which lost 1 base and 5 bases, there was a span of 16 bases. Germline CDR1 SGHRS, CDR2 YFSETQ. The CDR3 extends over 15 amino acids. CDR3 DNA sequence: TGCGCCAGCAGCTTGCTCCCAACAGGGGGGGACGAGCAGTACTTC. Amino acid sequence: CASSLLPTGGDEQYF. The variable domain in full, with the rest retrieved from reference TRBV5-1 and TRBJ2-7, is KAGVTQTPRYLIKTRGQQVTLSCSPISGHRSVSWYQQTPGQGLQFLFEYFSETQRNKGNFPGRFSGRQFSNSRSEMNVSTLELGDSALYLCASSLLPTGGDEQYFGPGTRLTVT.